The 22 T cell receptor beta chains below all came from one sample that was sequenced in a study of blood T cell repertoires in COVID-19. Profiled with immunoSEQ multiplex PCR; TCRdb holds only in-frame clones, not every one. The repertoire has about 240,000 clones, 80% to 90% of them found once; the top ten carry roughly 8.6%. The specimen sequenced was PBMCs or T cells enriched from blood (not recorded which). These receptors all come from a man between 40 and 49 years old who had recovered from COVID-19.

V gene TRBV6-5 combines with J gene TRBJ2-6; TRBD2 matches 7 bases. The CDR3 is 15 residues long. Germline V gene sequence: CDR1 MNHEY, CDR2 SVGAGI. With V trimmed by 2 bases and J by 4 bases, 2 bases remained unmatched. CDR3: CASSYRGDGANVLTF. CDR3 in DNA: TGTGCCAGCAGTTACCGGGGGGACGGGGCCAACGTCCTGACTTTC.

DNA for the CDR3: TGCGCCAGCAGCTCGACTAGCGGCCCCTACGAGCAGTACTTC. It is translated as CASSSTSGPYEQYF. The rearrangement joins TRBV5-1 to TRBJ2-7, with TRBD2 matching over 9 bases. V dropped 3 bases and J dropped 2; count of bases not matched to a gene: 3. The CDR3 has 14 residues. The V gene's germline CDR1 is SGHRS and CDR2 YFSETQ.

This clone was seen once. This chain joins TRBV7-2 and TRBJ2-2; 7 bases match TRBD1. The V and J ends lost 5 bases and 3 bases, in that order; junction bases with no gene match: 6. Germline CDR1 SGHTA, CDR2 FQGNSA. The CDR3 is made up of 15 amino acids. CDR3 region: CASSQNRGYTGELFF. CDR3 nucleotides: TGTGCCAGCAGCCAAAACAGGGGATACACCGGGGAGCTGTTTTTT.

This clone was observed once. The chain joins TRBV29-1 to TRBJ1-5; D not certain. Trimming stripped 4 bases from V and 4 bases from J, with 8 bases between. There are 12 residues in the CDR3. Germline V lookup: CDR1 SQVTM, CDR2 ANQGSEA. This CDR3 reads CSVVDGNQPQHF. DNA for the CDR3: TGCAGCGTTGTAGACGGGAATCAGCCCCAGCATTTT. The full variable domain, its missing parts supplied by reference TRBV29-1 and TRBJ1-5, is SAVISQKPSRDICQRGTSLTIQCQVDSQVTMMFWYRQQPGQSLTLIATANQGSEATYESGFVIDKFPISRPNLTFSTLTVSNMSPEDSSIYLCSVVDGNQPQHFGDGTRLSIL.

V and J are TRBV11-3 and TRBJ1-1; D possibly corresponds to TRBD1 (5 bases). The V end was cut by 2 bases, the J end by 4 bases, with 17 bases between. CDR1 SGHNT and CDR2 YENEEA come from the germline V gene. This CDR3 contains 16 residues. Written as DNA, the CDR3 is TGTGCCAGCAGCTTACCGACAGACAGCCAAGGCACTGAAGCTTTCTTT. It encodes CASSLPTDSQGTEAFF.

CDR3 in DNA: TGTGCCAGCACCTGGGGGACAGGGATCAATCAGCCCCAGCATTTT. It yields the protein CASTWGTGINQPQHF. The V call is TRBV2, the J call TRBJ1-5; 9 nucleotides match TRBD1. The junction had 7 bases not matched to a gene; V was cut back by 7 bases and J by 3 bases. CDR1 SNHLY and CDR2 FYNNEI come from the germline V gene. CDR3 length: 15 residues.

The V call is TRBV21-1, the J call TRBJ1-4. TRBV21-1 is reported as a pseudogene. This CDR3 has 18 amino acids. The CDR3 nucleotides are TGTGCCAGCAGCAAAGTACTACAAGCTTCCCCAACTAATGAAAAACTGTTTTTT. It translates to CASSKVLQASPTNEKLFF.

The V gene is TRBV10-3, the J gene TRBJ2-5; TRBD1 aligns across 10 bases. With V trimmed by 6 bases and J by 5 bases, 9 bases remained unmatched. CDR3 size: 15 residues. The germline CDR1 and CDR2 sequences are ENHRY and SYGVKD. The CDR3 nucleotides are TGTGCCATCAGGCCGGGACAGGGGATCGGGGAGACCCAGTACTTC. Translating gives CAIRPGQGIGETQYF.

V and J are TRBV19 and TRBJ2-2; D is perhaps TRBD2 (7 bases). This CDR3 has 13 amino acids. Germline assignment: CDR1 LNHDA and CDR2 SQIVND (reference sequence). V was trimmed by 9 bases and J by 4 bases, leaving 12 bases between them. The CDR3 reads CASGAGATGELFF. DNA of the CDR3: TGTGCCAGCGGCGCGGGGGCCACCGGGGAGCTGTTTTTT.

V usage is TRBV10-3 and J usage is TRBJ1-5; D call uncertain. Germline assignment: CDR1 ENHRY and CDR2 SYGVKD. Trimming removed 2 bases at V and 4 bases at J, with 6 bases between. The CDR3 is made up of 13 amino acids. The CDR3 DNA follows: TGTGCCATCAGTGAGGGCGGGAATCAGCCCCAGCATTTT. Translating it yields CAISEGGNQPQHF.

The chain couples TRBV6-5 to TRBJ1-1; 10 bases match TRBD1. J gave up 6 bases and V 4 bases, and 8 bases lay outside the gene matches. Germline CDR1 MNHEY, CDR2 SVGAGI. This CDR3 is built from 15 residues. CDR3 in amino acids: CASSSRTGGVPEAFF. CDR3 DNA: TGTGCCAGCAGTTCGAGGACAGGGGGTGTACCTGAAGCTTTCTTT.

The chain recombines TRBV10-2 with TRBJ1-3, with D unresolved. The CDR3 totals 14 residues. Trimming cost V 6 bases and J 0 bases, with 9 bases left between them. Germline V CDR1 and CDR2: WSHSY, SAAADI. The CDR3, as DNA: TGCGCCAGCAGGGACGGGAGCTCTGGAAACACCATATATTTT. It translates to CASRDGSSGNTIYF.

This clone appeared a single time. V is TRBV18 and J is TRBJ2-3; D is ambiguous. From germline, CDR1 is KGHSH and CDR2 LQKENI. CDR3 length: 14 amino acids. Trimming took 1 base from V and 3 from J, leaving 8 bases between them. Written as DNA, the CDR3 is TGTGCCAGCTCACCACTCCCCAGGACAGATACGCAGTATTTT. Translation: CASSPLPRTDTQYF.

The CDR3 reads CATRLRFTGSNQPQHF. In DNA form, the CDR3 reads TGTGCCACACGCTTACGGTTTACAGGGAGCAATCAGCCCCAGCATTTT. The rearrangement joins TRBV19 to TRBJ1-5; TRBD1 is a possible D gene (6 bases). The CDR3 consists of 16 residues. Trimming took 10 bases from V and 1 from J, leaving 20 bases between them. Germline CDR1 and CDR2: LNHDA and SQIVND (reference sequence).

The chain carries TRBV19 and TRBJ2-6, with D tentatively TRBD2 (5 bases). This CDR3 comprises 13 residues. V lost 11 bases to trimming and J lost 4 bases, with 12 bases between them. CDR1 and CDR2 (germline): LNHDA, SQIVND (reference sequence). CDR3: CAGRSGGANVLTF. CDR3 nucleotide sequence: TGTGCCGGCCGGTCGGGAGGGGCCAACGTCCTGACTTTC.

CDR3 DNA sequence: TGTGCCAGCAGCGTACGGCTAGCGGGAGCCAATGAGCAGTTCTTC. This encodes CASSVRLAGANEQFF. The V gene is TRBV9, the J gene TRBJ2-1, with 10 nucleotides matching TRBD2. This CDR3 is built from 15 residues. Looked up from germline, CDR1 is SGDLS and CDR2 is YYNGEE. The V and J ends lost 1 base and 6 bases, in that order; junction bases with no gene match: 4.

About this clone itself: Relative to the germline gene, one junction end is altered; a read error may explain this. The chain uses TRBV7-7 and TRBJ1-6, with TRBD1 as a possible D gene (6 bases). Germline V gives CDR1 SSHAT, CDR2 FNYEAQ (reference sequence). The CDR3 is 17 residues long. The CDR3 sequence is CASSLIQGSSYNSPLHF. The CDR3 DNA reads TGTGCTAGCAGCTTAATTCAGGGGAGCTCCTATAATTCACCCCTCCACTTT.

The chain couples TRBV9 to TRBJ2-2, with 10 bases lining up with TRBD1. The trim removed 3 bases at V and 8 bases at J, leaving 7 bases unmatched. The CDR3 is 15 amino acids. Germline V gene lookup returns CDR1 SGDLS and CDR2 YYNGEE. The CDR3 region has the DNA TGTGCCAGCAGCGAACTAAGGACAGGGGGTGGGGAGCTGTTTTTT. Its protein product is CASSELRTGGGELFF.

The rearrangement joins TRBV2 to TRBJ2-6; the match to TRBD2 covers 7 bases. Germline CDR1 is SNHLY and CDR2 is FYNNEI. This CDR3 has 18 residues. V was pared by 4 bases and J by 0 bases, with 9 bases of the junction left unmatched. CDR3 DNA sequence: TGTGCCAGCAGTGCAATACTAGCGTTAAGCTCTGGGGCCAACGTCCTGACTTTC. Protein product: CASSAILALSSGANVLTF. Using reference TRBV2 and TRBJ2-6 for the parts outside the CDR3, the full variable domain is EPEVTQTPSHQVTQMGQEVILRCVPISNHLYFYWYRQILGQKVEFLVSFYNNEISEKSEIFDDQFSVERPDGSNFTLKIRSTKLEDSAMYFCASSAILALSSGANVLTFGAGSRLTVL.

This chain links TRBV18 with TRBJ2-1, with TRBD2 as a possible D gene (6 bases). The length of the CDR3 is 14 residues. Trimming shortened V by 6 bases and J by 4 bases, and 13 bases separated the two germline ends. Germline V gene data show CDR1 as KGHSH and CDR2 as LQKENI. CDR3 DNA sequence: TGTGCCAGCTCCGAGACGGGAGTATACAATGAGCAGTTCTTC. Its translation: CASSETGVYNEQFF.

The genes are TRBV9 and TRBJ2-3; no clear D. Deletions cut 4 bases from V and 0 bases from J, with 12 bases between. The germline gives CDR1 SGDLS, CDR2 YYNGEE. The CDR3 extends over 15 amino acids. The CDR3 is CASSPRNPSTDTQYF. CDR3 nucleotides: TGTGCCAGCAGCCCCAGGAACCCTAGCACAGATACGCAGTATTTT.

The chain couples TRBV28 to TRBJ2-1; a possible D gene is TRBD2 (5 bases). The CDR3 covers 15 residues. Germline CDR1 MDHEN, CDR2 SYDVKM. V was cut by 6 bases and J by 5 bases, with 17 bases left in between. CDR3 protein: CASRGFGGSNNEQFF. The CDR3 DNA sequence: TGTGCCAGCAGGGGATTTGGCGGGTCCAACAATGAGCAGTTCTTC.